This TCR beta chain was identified during a study of T cells in Graves' hyperthyroidism and ophthalmopathy. General study points: Blood also held most thyroid clonotypes expanded beyond 0.001. The model's output predicted ophthalmopathy at a median of roughly 6 months prior to onset.

Each ophthalmopathy patient scored at least 3 on the Clinical Activity Score and at least 4 on NOSPECS grade, with duration under 3 months. Authors of the study amplified TCR beta CDR3 regions from RNA transcripts. In the first-round RT-PCR of the TCR CDR3, the HTBI primer set was used. TCRdb independently ran MiXCR on the multiplex PCR reads; one entry per CDR3 protein. This sample has roughly 640,000 distinct CDR3 sequences; roughly 15% occur once, and the top ten carry more than 3%. The table lists this clonotype with many counts. Its antigen is unidentified. This CDR3 comprises 14 residues. Germline-derived CDR1 and CDR2 are SGHRS and YFSETQ. Trimming stripped 0 bases from V and 1 base from J, with 6 bases between.

This TCR came from a woman aged 40-49 years with Graves' ophthalmopathy. Sequenced material: blood. The chain uses TRBV5-1 and TRBJ2-3; D gene unclear. The CDR3, as DNA: TGCGCCAGCAGCTTGGCCAGCGGCACAGATACGCAGTATTTT. Amino acid sequence: CASSLASGTDTQYF.